One T cell receptor (beta chain) is described in this entry. These data are taken from a study of blood T cell repertoires in COVID-19. Study details: T cells, B-cell-depleted T cells, or PBMCs provided the cDNA or gDNA that served as material.

Produced via immunoSEQ multiplex PCR; TCRdb's table is partial and in-frame only. The sample holds over 85,000 clones, approximately 86% seen once. Germline V gives CDR1 SGHNT, CDR2 YYREEE (reference sequence). Trimming shortened V by 4 bases and J by 7 bases, and 32 bases separated the two germline ends. The CDR3 is made up of 19 amino acids. The V and J genes are TRBV5-4 and TRBJ1-2, with D possibly matching TRBD1 (5 bases). The receptor's source is a man aged 60-69 years with acute or convalescent COVID-19. The material sequenced was peripheral blood. The CDR3 region has the DNA TGTGCCAGCAGCCCAGATCTGCGCACGAGCCCGGGTAGGGGAGGTGGCTACACCTTC. Its protein product is CASSPDLRTSPGRGGGYTF.